This TCR beta chain was captured in a study of technical replicates of blood from a few donors. Method: immunoSEQ multiplex PCR; TCRdb's copy keeps in-frame clones and lacks some. Seen here are 9,000 to 15,000 clones, over 85% observed once, and the top ten hold over 7.5%. Specimen: PBMCs. This receptor was obtained from a human donor in good health.

DNA for the CDR3: TGTGCCAGTAGTAGCCGGGACACCTACACTGAAGCTTTCTTT. Translated: CASSSRDTYTEAFF. The chain employs TRBV19 and TRBJ1-1, with a possible D match to TRBD1 (6 bases). Deletions cut 4 bases from V and 3 bases from J, with 12 bases between. CDR3 length: 14 residues. The V gene's germline CDR1 is LNHDA and CDR2 SQIVND (reference sequence).